This T cell receptor (beta chain) was identified in a study of blood T cells in healthy people across ages. J gave up 4 bases and V 0 bases, and 3 bases lay outside the gene matches. The CDR3 is made up of 14 amino acids. Germline V gene lookup returns CDR1 MGHRA and CDR2 YSYEKL. This clonotype was recorded many times. Through a sample-barcoded 5' primer and a J-beta primer mix, a second PCR was run for roughly 6 to 12 cycles. TCRdb reanalysed the 5' RACE reads using MiXCR and keeps one entry per CDR3 protein. Of some 1.4 million distinct CDR3 sequences in the sample, approximately 42% were seen once.

Sequenced input: blood. This chain links TRBV4-1 with TRBJ2-7; 7 bases are shared with TRBD1. This TCR derives from a woman under 30 in good health. CDR3: CASSQDLTGYEQYF. CDR3 DNA sequence: TGCGCCAGCAGCCAAGATTTGACAGGGTACGAGCAGTACTTC.